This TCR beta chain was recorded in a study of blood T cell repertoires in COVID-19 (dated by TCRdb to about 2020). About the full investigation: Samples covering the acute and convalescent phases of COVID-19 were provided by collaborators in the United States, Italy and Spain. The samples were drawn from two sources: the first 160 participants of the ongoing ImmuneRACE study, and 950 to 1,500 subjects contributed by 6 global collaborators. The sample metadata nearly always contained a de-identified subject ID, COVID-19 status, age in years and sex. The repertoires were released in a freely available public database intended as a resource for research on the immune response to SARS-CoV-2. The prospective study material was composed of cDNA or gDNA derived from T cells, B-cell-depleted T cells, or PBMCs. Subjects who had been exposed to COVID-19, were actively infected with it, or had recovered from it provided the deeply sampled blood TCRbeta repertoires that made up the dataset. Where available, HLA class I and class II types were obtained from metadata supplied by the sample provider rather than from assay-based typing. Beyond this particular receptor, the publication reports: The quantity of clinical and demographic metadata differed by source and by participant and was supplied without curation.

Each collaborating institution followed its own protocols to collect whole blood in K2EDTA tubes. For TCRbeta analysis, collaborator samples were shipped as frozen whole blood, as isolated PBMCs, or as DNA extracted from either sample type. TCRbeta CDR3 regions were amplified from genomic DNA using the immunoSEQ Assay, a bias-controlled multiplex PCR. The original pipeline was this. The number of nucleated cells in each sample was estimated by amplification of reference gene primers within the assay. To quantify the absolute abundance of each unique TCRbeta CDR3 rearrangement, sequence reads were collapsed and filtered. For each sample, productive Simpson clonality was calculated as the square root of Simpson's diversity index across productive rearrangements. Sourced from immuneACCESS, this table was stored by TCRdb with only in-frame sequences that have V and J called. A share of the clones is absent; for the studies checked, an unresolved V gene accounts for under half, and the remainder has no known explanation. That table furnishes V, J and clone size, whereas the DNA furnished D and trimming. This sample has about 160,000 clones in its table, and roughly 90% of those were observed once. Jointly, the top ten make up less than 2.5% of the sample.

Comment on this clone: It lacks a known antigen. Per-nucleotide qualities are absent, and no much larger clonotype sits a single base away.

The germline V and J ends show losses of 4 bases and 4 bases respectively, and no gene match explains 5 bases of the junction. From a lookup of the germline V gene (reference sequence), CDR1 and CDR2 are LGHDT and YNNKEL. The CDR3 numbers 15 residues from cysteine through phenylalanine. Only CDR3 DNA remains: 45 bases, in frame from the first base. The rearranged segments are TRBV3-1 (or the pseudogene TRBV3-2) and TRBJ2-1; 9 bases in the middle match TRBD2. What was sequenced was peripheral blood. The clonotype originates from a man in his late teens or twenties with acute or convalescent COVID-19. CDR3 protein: CASSPLAGLYNEQFF. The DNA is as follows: TGTGCCAGCAGCCCACTAGCGGGCCTATACAATGAGCAGTTCTTC.